One sample yielded the 13 T cell receptor beta chains listed below, sequenced in a study of blood T cell repertoires in COVID-19. Only in-frame clones appear in the TCRdb table, and some are missing; sequencing was by immunoSEQ multiplex PCR. The top ten clones hold 4.5% to 6% of a sample with some 100,000 clones, approximately 92% of them seen once. The sample taken for sequencing was peripheral blood. The receptors were gathered from a man aged 70 or older with acute or convalescent COVID-19.

CDR3 nucleotide sequence: TGTGCCACCAGTGACCGGACAGGGAGCGTAGGCAATGAGCAGTTCTTC. This translates into CATSDRTGSVGNEQFF. The gene calls are TRBV24-1 and TRBJ2-1, with 8 bases aligning to TRBD1. Germline V gene data show CDR1 as KGHDR and CDR2 as SFDVKD. The CDR3 loop spans 16 amino acids. V gave up 4 bases and J gave up 6 bases; unmatched junction bases: 10.

The rearrangement uses TRBV6-5 and TRBJ2-3, with 10 bases lining up with TRBD2. Per germline, CDR1 MNHEY and CDR2 SVGAGI. Trimming took 2 bases from V and 6 from J; bases not matched to a gene: 2. The CDR3 length is 14 residues. This CDR3 is CASSYGTSADTQYF. The CDR3 nucleotides are TGTGCCAGCAGTTACGGGACTAGCGCCGATACGCAGTATTTT.

This clone appeared once. The genes are TRBV28 and TRBJ1-5; D perhaps matches TRBD1 (5 bases). Trimming shortened V by 2 bases and J by 0 bases, and 11 bases separated the two germline ends. The germline CDR1 and CDR2 sequences are MDHEN and SYDVKM. The CDR3 is made up of 16 amino acids. CDR3 in DNA: TGTGCCAGCAGTTTAGGGCAGGGAAATAGCAATCAGCCCCAGCATTTT. This sequence encodes CASSLGQGNSNQPQHF.

On this clone: Other DNA sequences within the sample encode an identical CDR3. J is TRBJ2-2 and V is TRBV3-1 (or the pseudogene TRBV3-2); TRBD2 aligns across 10 bases. This CDR3 has 15 amino acids. The J segment lost 7 bases and the V segment lost 5 bases, leaving 7 bases of the junction unmatched. Germline V CDR1 and CDR2: LGHDT, YNNKEL (reference sequence). CDR3 amino acids: CASSYERGGHGELFF. For the CDR3, the DNA is TGTGCCAGCAGCTACGAGCGGGGGGGTCACGGGGAGCTGTTTTTT.

The V gene is TRBV19, the J gene TRBJ2-7, with 8 bases lining up with TRBD1. The CDR3 runs 14 residues. Trimming took 5 bases from V and 7 from J; bases not matched to a gene: 10. Germline lookup yields CDR1 LNHDA and CDR2 SQIVND (reference sequence). In DNA form, the CDR3 reads TGTGCCAGTAGTTCCGGACAGGGCTTATGGGAGCAGTACTTC. It translates to CASSSGQGLWEQYF. Looking up the rest from reference TRBV19 and TRBJ2-7 gives the full variable domain: DGGITQSPKYLFRKEGQNVTLSCEQNLNHDAMYWYRQDPGQGLRLIYYSQIVNDFQKGDIAEGYSVSREKKESFPLTVTSAQKNPTAFYLCASSSGQGLWEQYFGPGTRLTVT.

This clone was observed a single time. V and J are TRBV3-1 (or the pseudogene TRBV3-2) and TRBJ1-1; 7 nucleotides align to TRBD1. The CDR3 contains 15 residues. V trimming: 4 bases; J trimming: 3 bases; junction bases outside the gene matches: 8. Germline V gives CDR1 LGHDT, CDR2 YNNKEL (reference sequence). CDR3 amino acids: CASSPRGLSDTEAFF. CDR3 DNA: TGTGCCAGCAGCCCTAGGGGGCTTAGTGACACTGAAGCTTTCTTT.

CDR3 coding DNA: TGTGCCAGCACCCCTGTAGGACAGGGGGGATTTTATGGCTACACCTTC. Its translation: CASTPVGQGGFYGYTF. The V and J genes are TRBV3-1 (or the pseudogene TRBV3-2) and TRBJ1-2; 10 positions agree with TRBD1. Per the germline V gene, CDR1 is LGHDT and CDR2 is YNNKEL (reference sequence). The CDR3 is made up of 16 amino acids. Trimming removed 7 bases from V and 5 bases from J; junction bases left unmatched: 13.

The chain combines TRBV7-8 with TRBJ2-3, with no clear D. Per the germline V gene, CDR1 is SGHVS and CDR2 is FQNEAQ. There are 15 residues in the CDR3. V was cut by 4 bases and J by 1 base, with 12 bases left in between. In DNA, the CDR3 is TGTGCCAGCAGCTCCCGACTCGAGGGCACAGATACGCAGTATTTT. It translates to CASSSRLEGTDTQYF.

The chain carries TRBV5-1 and TRBJ2-2; a possible D gene is TRBD2 (5 bases). V gave up 8 bases and J gave up 3 bases, with 8 bases separating them. This CDR3 spans 12 amino acids. Germline V lookup: CDR1 SGHRS, CDR2 YFSETQ. CDR3 coding DNA: TGCGCCAGTCACGGGGACACCGGGGAGCTGTTTTTT. Translated: CASHGDTGELFF.

The chain recombines TRBV10-3 with TRBJ2-3; D is possibly TRBD2 (6 bases). The V and J ends lost 9 bases and 3 bases respectively, with 10 bases between them. Germline-derived CDR1 and CDR2 are ENHRY and SYGVKD. The length of the CDR3 is 12 residues. CDR3 protein: CAIGGGTDTQYF. In DNA form, the CDR3 reads TGTGCCATTGGTGGAGGGACAGATACGCAGTATTTT.

The chain recombines TRBV4-1 with TRBJ2-7, with D possibly matching TRBD2 (7 bases). V was pared by 0 bases and J by 2 bases, with 11 bases between. The germline V gene encodes CDR1 MGHRA and CDR2 YSYEKL. This CDR3 is built from 15 residues. DNA of the CDR3: TGCGCCAGCAGCCAAGACGGAGGGGGGGCCTACGAGCAGTACTTC. Translation gives CASSQDGGGAYEQYF.

This rearrangement joins TRBV29-1 to TRBJ2-3; possible D gene TRBD1, 6 bases. The CDR3 has 12 residues. V was cut by 7 bases and J by 8 bases, with 16 bases left in between. The germline V gene has CDR1 SQVTM and CDR2 ANQGSEA. CDR3 amino acids: CSALQGIGTQYF. CDR3 coding DNA: TGCAGCGCGTTACAGGGAATCGGTACGCAGTATTTT.

The genes are TRBV30 and TRBJ1-6, with D possibly TRBD1 on 5 matching bases. The V gene's germline CDR1 is GTSNPN and CDR2 SVGIG (reference sequence). The CDR3 has 13 residues. V lost 1 base to trimming and J lost 8 bases, with 9 bases between them. The CDR3 is CAWSGGLHSPLHF. The CDR3 DNA reads TGTGCCTGGAGTGGGGGACTGCATTCACCCCTCCACTTT.